These T cell receptor beta chains were read from a single sample in a study of T cells in localized non-small cell lung cancer. Here immunoSEQ multiplex PCR was the method, and the copy in TCRdb shows in-frame clones only, minus some. Of tens of thousands of clones in the sample, more than 80% were seen once. The source material was peripheral blood, sampled before any cancer treatment. The receptors here all came from a woman aged 40-70 years with stage I lung adenocarcinoma. Both conserved end residues are part of each CDR3.

V gene,J gene,CDR3 protein
TRBV7-2,TRBJ2-1,CASSPDRDEQFF
TRBV14,TRBJ2-5,CASKGMAGGRETQYF
TRBV4-3,TRBJ2-1,CASSQEDPGEQFF
TRBV7-7,TRBJ2-5,CASSSGTFETQYF
TRBV13,TRBJ2-3,CASSADQGQVADTQYF
TRBV5-6,TRBJ2-3,CASSLQLGTDTQYF
TRBV6-5,TRBJ1-1,CASRMDRIMNTEAFF
TRBV6-1,TRBJ2-5,CASTLGRREKETQYF
TRBV6-1,TRBJ1-6,CASSESPGGIDSPLHF
TRBV7-2,TRBJ1-2,CASSSTKANYGYTF
TRBV7-9,TRBJ2-5,CASSFGTPKGTTQYF
TRBV4-1,TRBJ2-1,CASSQYNEQFF
TRBV11-2,TRBJ2-1,CASSLGDRATNEQFF
TRBV10-1,TRBJ1-5,CASRGTGRRAQHF
TRBV19,TRBJ1-5,CASKPGQTLFQHQPQHF
TRBV19,TRBJ2-7,CASSMGDSVYEQYF
TRBV7-4,TRBJ2-7,CASSEGQPWEQYF
TRBV9,TRBJ2-3,CASSVGAGTPDTQYF
TRBV19,TRBJ2-1,CASSTGSGPYNEQFF
TRBV19,TRBJ1-2,CASTATGGSGYTF
TRBV9,TRBJ2-7,CASSVGGRGYPEQYF
TRBV5-6,TRBJ2-7,CASSPGTSEPYEQYF